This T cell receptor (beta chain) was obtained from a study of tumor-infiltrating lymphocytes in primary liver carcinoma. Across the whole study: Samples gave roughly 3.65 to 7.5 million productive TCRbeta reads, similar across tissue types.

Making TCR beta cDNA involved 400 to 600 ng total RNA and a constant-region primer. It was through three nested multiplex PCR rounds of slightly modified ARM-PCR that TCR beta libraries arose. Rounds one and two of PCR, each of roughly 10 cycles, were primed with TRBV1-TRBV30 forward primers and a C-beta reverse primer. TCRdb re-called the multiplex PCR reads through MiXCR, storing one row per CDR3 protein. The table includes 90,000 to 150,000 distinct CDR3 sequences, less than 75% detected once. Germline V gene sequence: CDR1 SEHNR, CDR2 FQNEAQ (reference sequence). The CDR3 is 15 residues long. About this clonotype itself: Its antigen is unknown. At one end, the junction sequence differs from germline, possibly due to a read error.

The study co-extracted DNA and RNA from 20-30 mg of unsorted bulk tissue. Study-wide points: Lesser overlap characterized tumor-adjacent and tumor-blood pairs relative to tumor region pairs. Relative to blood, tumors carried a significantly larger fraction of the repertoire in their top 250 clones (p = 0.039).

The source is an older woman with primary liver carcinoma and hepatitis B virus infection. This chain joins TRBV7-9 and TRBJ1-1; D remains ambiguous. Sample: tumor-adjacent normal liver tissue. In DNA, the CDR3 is TGTGCCAGCAGCCCCCCAGGAGTAATGTACACTGAAACTTTCTTT. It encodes CASSPPGVMYTETFF.